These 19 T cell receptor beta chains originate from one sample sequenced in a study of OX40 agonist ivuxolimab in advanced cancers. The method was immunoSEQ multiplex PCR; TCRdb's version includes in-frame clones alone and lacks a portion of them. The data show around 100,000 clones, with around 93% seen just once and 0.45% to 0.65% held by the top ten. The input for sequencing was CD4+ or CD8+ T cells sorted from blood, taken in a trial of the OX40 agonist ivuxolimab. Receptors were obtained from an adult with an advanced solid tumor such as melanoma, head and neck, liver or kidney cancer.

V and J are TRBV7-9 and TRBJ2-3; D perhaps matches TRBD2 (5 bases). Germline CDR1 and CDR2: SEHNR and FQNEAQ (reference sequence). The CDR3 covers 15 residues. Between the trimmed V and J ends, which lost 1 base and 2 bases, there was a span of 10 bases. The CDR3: CASSLGGDYTDTQYF. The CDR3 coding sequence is TGTGCCAGCAGCTTAGGTGGCGACTACACAGATACGCAGTATTTT.

Here the CDR3 DNA reads TGTGCCAGCAGCCAAGATGCTCAGAGAAACACTGAAGCTTTCTTT. Protein sequence: CASSQDAQRNTEAFF. The chain recombines TRBV14 with TRBJ1-1; no firm D call. This CDR3 region has 15 residues. Trimming shortened V by 0 bases and J by 2 bases, and 10 bases separated the two germline ends. CDR1 is SGHDN, CDR2 FVKESK, per germline. Filled out from reference TRBV14 and TRBJ1-1, the complete variable domain reads EAGVTQFPSHSVIEKGQTVTLRCDPISGHDNLYWYRRVMGKEIKFLLHFVKESKQDESGMPNNRFLAERTGGTYSTLKVQPAELEDSGVYFCASSQDAQRNTEAFFGQGTRLTVV.

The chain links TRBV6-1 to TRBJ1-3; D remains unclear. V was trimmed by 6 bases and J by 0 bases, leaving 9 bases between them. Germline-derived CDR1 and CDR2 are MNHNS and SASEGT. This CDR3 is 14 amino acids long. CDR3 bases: TGTGCCAGCAGAGCGACGTACTCTGGAAACACCATATATTTT. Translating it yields CASRATYSGNTIYF.

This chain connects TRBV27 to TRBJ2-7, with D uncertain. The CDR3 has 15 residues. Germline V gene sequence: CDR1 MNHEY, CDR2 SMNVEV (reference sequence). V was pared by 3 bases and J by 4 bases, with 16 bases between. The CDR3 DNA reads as TGTGCCAGCAGTTTTGTGCCCACGTTAATATACGAGCAGTACTTC. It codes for CASSFVPTLIYEQYF.

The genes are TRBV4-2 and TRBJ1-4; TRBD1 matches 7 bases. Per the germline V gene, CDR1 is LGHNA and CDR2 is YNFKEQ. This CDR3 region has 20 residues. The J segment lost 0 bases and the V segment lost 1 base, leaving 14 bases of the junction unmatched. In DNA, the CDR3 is TGTGCCAGCAGCCAAGGCGCACCGGGACAGACATATGCAACTAATGAAAAACTGTTTTTT. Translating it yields CASSQGAPGQTYATNEKLFF.

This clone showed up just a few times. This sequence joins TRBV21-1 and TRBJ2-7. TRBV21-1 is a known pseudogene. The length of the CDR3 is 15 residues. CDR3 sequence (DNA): TGTGCCAGCAGCAAAGTTTGCCAGACGAACTACGAGCAGTACTTC. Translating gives CASSKVCQTNYEQYF.

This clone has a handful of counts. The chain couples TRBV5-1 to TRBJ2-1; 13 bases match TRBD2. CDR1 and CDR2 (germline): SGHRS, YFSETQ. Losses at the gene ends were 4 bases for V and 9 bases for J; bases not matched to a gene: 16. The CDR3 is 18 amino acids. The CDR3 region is CASSVTLAGGMSPSEQFF. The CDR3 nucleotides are TGCGCCAGCAGCGTGACACTAGCGGGAGGGATGTCCCCCAGTGAGCAGTTCTTC.

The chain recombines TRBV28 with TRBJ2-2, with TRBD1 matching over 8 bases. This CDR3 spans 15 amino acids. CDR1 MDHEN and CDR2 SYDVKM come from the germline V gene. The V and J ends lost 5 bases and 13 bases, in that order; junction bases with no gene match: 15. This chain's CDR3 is CASSRSDRGGVPLFF. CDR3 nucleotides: TGTGCCAGCAGTCGCTCCGACAGGGGTGGAGTTCCGCTGTTTTTT.

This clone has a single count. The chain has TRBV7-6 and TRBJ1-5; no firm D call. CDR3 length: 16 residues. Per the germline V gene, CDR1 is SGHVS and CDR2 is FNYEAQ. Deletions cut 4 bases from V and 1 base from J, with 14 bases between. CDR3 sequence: CASSSPGRWSNQPQHF. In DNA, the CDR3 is TGTGCCAGCAGCTCGCCCGGTCGGTGGAGCAATCAGCCCCAGCATTTT.

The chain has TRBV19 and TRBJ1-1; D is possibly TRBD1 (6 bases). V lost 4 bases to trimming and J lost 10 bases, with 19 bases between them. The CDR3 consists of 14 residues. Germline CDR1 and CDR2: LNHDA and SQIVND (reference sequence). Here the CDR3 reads CASSTGTPKSVAFF. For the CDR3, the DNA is TGTGCCAGTAGTACCGGGACACCCAAGAGCGTAGCTTTCTTT.

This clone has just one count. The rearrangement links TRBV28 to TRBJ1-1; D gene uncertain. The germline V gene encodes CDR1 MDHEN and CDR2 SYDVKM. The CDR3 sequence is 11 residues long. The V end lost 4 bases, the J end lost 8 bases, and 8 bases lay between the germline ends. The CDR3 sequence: CASSSSIEAFF. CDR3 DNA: TGTGCCAGCAGTTCCTCGATAGAAGCTTTCTTT.

This CDR3 is CASKAGGTYNEQFF. CDR3 nucleotide sequence: TGTGCCAGTAAGGCGGGAGGTACCTACAATGAGCAGTTCTTC. The V and J genes are TRBV19 and TRBJ2-1, with 8 positions matching TRBD2. Germline loops: CDR1 LNHDA, CDR2 SQIVND (reference sequence). Trimming cost V 7 bases and J 2 bases; bases outside gene matches: 4. This CDR3 region has 14 residues.

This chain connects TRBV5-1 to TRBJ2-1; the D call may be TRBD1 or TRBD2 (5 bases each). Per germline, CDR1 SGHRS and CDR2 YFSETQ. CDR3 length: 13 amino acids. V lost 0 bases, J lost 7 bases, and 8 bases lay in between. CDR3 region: CASSLGGVNEQFF. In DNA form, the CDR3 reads TGCGCCAGCAGCTTGGGAGGGGTTAATGAGCAGTTCTTC.

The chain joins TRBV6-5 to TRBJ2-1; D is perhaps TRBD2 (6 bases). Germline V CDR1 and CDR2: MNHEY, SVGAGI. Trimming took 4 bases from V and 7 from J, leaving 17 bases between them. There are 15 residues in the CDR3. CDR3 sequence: CASSSRASGGNEQFF. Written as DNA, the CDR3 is TGTGCCAGCAGTTCCCGGGCATCTGGGGGGAATGAGCAGTTCTTC.

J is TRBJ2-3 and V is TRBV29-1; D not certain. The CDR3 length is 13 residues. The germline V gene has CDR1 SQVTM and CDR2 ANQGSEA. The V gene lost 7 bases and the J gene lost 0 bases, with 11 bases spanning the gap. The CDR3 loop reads CSATTDSTDTQYF. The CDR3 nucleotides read TGCAGCGCAACTACGGACAGCACAGATACGCAGTATTTT.

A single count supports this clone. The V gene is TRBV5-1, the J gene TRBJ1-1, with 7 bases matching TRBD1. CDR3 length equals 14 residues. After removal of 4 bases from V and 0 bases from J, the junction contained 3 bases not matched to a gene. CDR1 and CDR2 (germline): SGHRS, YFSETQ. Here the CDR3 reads CASSPGQMNTEAFF. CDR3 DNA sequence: TGCGCCAGCAGCCCGGGACAGATGAACACTGAAGCTTTCTTT.

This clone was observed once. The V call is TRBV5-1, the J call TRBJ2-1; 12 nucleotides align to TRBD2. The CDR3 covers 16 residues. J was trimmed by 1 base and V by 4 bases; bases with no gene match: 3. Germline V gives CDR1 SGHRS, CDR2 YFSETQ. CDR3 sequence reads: CASSNLAGGSYNEQFF. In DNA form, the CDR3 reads TGCGCCAGCAGCAACCTAGCGGGAGGGTCCTACAATGAGCAGTTCTTC.

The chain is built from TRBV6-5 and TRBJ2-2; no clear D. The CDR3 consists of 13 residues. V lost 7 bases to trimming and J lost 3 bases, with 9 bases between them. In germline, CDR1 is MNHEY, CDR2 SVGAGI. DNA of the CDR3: TGTGCCAGCACTTTGGGATACACCGGGGAGCTGTTTTTT. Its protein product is CASTLGYTGELFF.

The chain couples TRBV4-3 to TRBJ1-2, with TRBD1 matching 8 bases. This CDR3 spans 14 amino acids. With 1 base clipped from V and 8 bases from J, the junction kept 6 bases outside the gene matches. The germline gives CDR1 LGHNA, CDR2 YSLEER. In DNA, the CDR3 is TGCGCCAGCAGCCAAGTTGACAGGGGTAACGGCTACACCTTC. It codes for CASSQVDRGNGYTF.